These 9 T cell receptor beta chains were sequenced from one sample in a study of blood T cell repertoires in COVID-19. TCRdb's copy holds only in-frame clones and misses some; the assay was immunoSEQ multiplex PCR. The profile covers about 250,000 clones, with roughly 88% appearing a single time and 3% taken by the ten largest. The sequencing sample was made of peripheral blood. Receptors originate from a woman aged 30 to 39 with active or convalescent COVID-19.

The chain uses TRBV3-1 (or the pseudogene TRBV3-2) and TRBJ2-5; 12 nucleotides match TRBD2. Losses at the gene ends were 0 bases for V and 4 bases for J; bases not matched to a gene: 6. This CDR3 region has 17 residues. From germline, CDR1 is LGHDT and CDR2 YNNKEL (reference sequence). The CDR3 loop reads CASSQDSTSGGIETQYF. The CDR3 DNA follows: TGTGCCAGCAGCCAAGATTCTACTAGCGGGGGGATAGAGACCCAGTACTTC.

The chain employs TRBV9 and TRBJ2-3; perhaps TRBD1 as D (5 bases). The CDR3 covers 14 residues. The V gene's germline CDR1 is SGDLS and CDR2 YYNGEE. The ends were cut back, 2 bases at V and 13 bases at J, with 20 bases in the middle. The CDR3 protein is CASSVLSTGLEKYF. As DNA, the CDR3 is TGTGCCAGCAGCGTCCTCTCCACAGGTCTTGAGAAGTATTTT.

This rearrangement joins TRBV30 to TRBJ2-5, with 8 bases identical to TRBD1. The germline V gene encodes CDR1 GTSNPN and CDR2 SVGIG (reference sequence). The CDR3 loop spans 14 amino acids. With V trimmed by 4 bases and J by 5 bases, 9 bases remained unmatched. The CDR3 nucleotides read TGTGCCTGGACCCCAGGGGGCGTTCGGGAGACCCAGTACTTC. Protein: CAWTPGGVRETQYF. The full variable domain, with the rest looked up from reference TRBV30 and TRBJ2-5, is SQTIHQWPATLVQPVGSPLSLECTVEGTSNPNLYWYRQAAGRGLQLLFYSVGIGQISSEVPQNLSASRPQDRQFILSSKKLLLSDSGFYLCAWTPGGVRETQYFGPGTRLLVL.

The chain links TRBV5-1 to TRBJ2-3; 8 nucleotides match TRBD1. V dropped 0 bases and J dropped 2; count of bases not matched to a gene: 23. Germline values: CDR1 SGHRS, CDR2 YFSETQ. The CDR3 runs to 22 residues. The CDR3 coding sequence is TGCGCCAGCAGCTTGGGACCTGGGACAGGAGCTTTCTTAAATAGATACACAGATACGCAGTATTTT. Encoded protein: CASSLGPGTGAFLNRYTDTQYF. Full variable domain (outside the CDR3, taken from reference TRBV5-1 and TRBJ2-3): KAGVTQTPRYLIKTRGQQVTLSCSPISGHRSVSWYQQTPGQGLQFLFEYFSETQRNKGNFPGRFSGRQFSNSRSEMNVSTLELGDSALYLCASSLGPGTGAFLNRYTDTQYFGPGTRLTVL.

The chain joins TRBV5-4 to TRBJ1-3, with 8 nucleotides matching TRBD1. The CDR3 is 14 amino acids. The germline V gene encodes CDR1 SGHNT and CDR2 YYREEE (reference sequence). The ends lost 4 bases at V and 2 bases at J; junction bases unmatched: 2. The CDR3 sequence: CASSPGQAGNTIYF. The DNA of the CDR3 is TGTGCCAGCAGCCCGGGACAGGCTGGAAACACCATATATTTT.

V gene TRBV28 combines with J gene TRBJ1-2; D remains ambiguous. The CDR3 length is 15 residues. V lost 4 bases and J lost 5, with 17 bases in between. Germline CDR1 MDHEN, CDR2 SYDVKM. The DNA of the CDR3 is TGTGCCAGCAGTTCCTCCTCCGGGTCCTTATATGGCTACACCTTC. It codes for CASSSSSGSLYGYTF.

This sequence joins TRBV28 and TRBJ1-6; tentatively, D is TRBD1 (5 bases). Germline lookup yields CDR1 MDHEN and CDR2 SYDVKM. Deletions cut 4 bases from V and 6 bases from J, with 19 bases between. This CDR3 is built from 17 residues. For the CDR3, the DNA is TGTGCCAGCAGTTCCTTCCCCGGGCAGGGCTCTAATTCACCCCTCCACTTT. Amino acid sequence: CASSSFPGQGSNSPLHF.

This clone was counted once. The rearrangement uses TRBV21-1 and TRBJ1-1; no DNA check was done on the table's D call, TRBD1. TRBV21-1 is a listed pseudogene. The CDR3 runs 15 residues. This CDR3 is CASSPRTGTDTEAFF. In DNA form, the CDR3 reads TGTGCCAGCAGCCCTCGCACAGGGACGGACACTGAAGCTTTCTTT.

CDR3 nucleotides: TGTGCCAGCGGTTCGGGGGCTAATGAAAAACTGTTTTTT. Protein product: CASGSGANEKLFF. This chain uses TRBV2 with TRBJ1-4; tentative D call: TRBD1 (5 bases). This CDR3 contains 13 residues. The germline V gene has CDR1 SNHLY and CDR2 FYNNEI. Trimming left V 8 bases short and J 3 bases short, with 10 bases between.